The rows below give T cell receptor beta chains drawn from one sample of a study of blood T cells in healthy people across ages. TCRdb re-analysed the 5' RACE reads in MiXCR, keeping a single row per CDR3 protein. The sample carries some 850,000 distinct CDR3 sequences, more than 25% recorded once. These same data were also listed under a study on T cells of mothers and their children.

The specimen sequenced was blood. Receptors originate from a boy aged 5-17 years in good health. The CDR3 runs from the conserved cysteine through the conserved F or W. Each record gives: clone size, CDR3 length, V gene, J gene, D gene, CDR3 DNA, CDR3 protein. D genes are given only for firm matches. Size tells how often a clone was seen (once, few, many) or the class of an expanded clone, and some rows leave it out.

clone_size: .
cdr3_length: 18
v_call: TRBV4-1
j_call: TRBJ1-1
d_call: TRBD1
cdr3_nt: TGCGCCAGCAGCCAATTTCCCCCCAGGGGGGGGCGGAACACTGAAGCTTTCTTT
cdr3_aa: CASSQFPPRGGRNTEAFF

clone_size: few
cdr3_length: 16
v_call: TRBV27
j_call: TRBJ1-5
d_call: TRBD1
cdr3_nt: TGTGCCAGCAGTTTCAAAGGGGGCCTGGGCAATCAGCCCCAGCATTTT
cdr3_aa: CASSFKGGLGNQPQHF

clone_size: few
cdr3_length: 13
v_call: TRBV27
j_call: TRBJ1-6
d_call: TRBD1
cdr3_nt: TGTGCCAGCAGACGACAGGGTGGTTCACCCCTCCACTTT
cdr3_aa: CASRRQGGSPLHF

clone_size: few
cdr3_length: 13
v_call: TRBV29-1
j_call: TRBJ2-7
d_call: .
cdr3_nt: TGCAGCGCCATGACAGTCCTCTCCTACGAGCAGTACTTC
cdr3_aa: CSAMTVLSYEQYF

clone_size: .
cdr3_length: 15
v_call: TRBV28
j_call: TRBJ2-5
d_call: .
cdr3_nt: TGTGCCAGCAGTTTTTTTGCAGCGAACCAAGAGACCCAGTACTTC
cdr3_aa: CASSFFAANQETQYF

clone_size: .
cdr3_length: 14
v_call: TRBV9
j_call: TRBJ2-7
d_call: TRBD2
cdr3_nt: TGTGCCAGCAGCGCTGGGACTAGATCCTACGAGCAGTACTTC
cdr3_aa: CASSAGTRSYEQYF

clone_size: few
cdr3_length: 15
v_call: TRBV7-2
j_call: TRBJ2-2
d_call: .
cdr3_nt: TGTGCCAGCAGCTTAGGGGCAGCACACACCGGGGAGCTGTTTTTT
cdr3_aa: CASSLGAAHTGELFF

clone_size: .
cdr3_length: 12
v_call: TRBV6-2/TRBV6-3
j_call: TRBJ2-7
d_call: .
cdr3_nt: TGTGCCAGCAGTCCCCTGGGGATGGGACAACACTTC
cdr3_aa: CASSPLGMGQHF

clone_size: .
cdr3_length: 18
v_call: TRBV20-1
j_call: TRBJ2-5
d_call: TRBD2
cdr3_nt: TGCAGTGCTCCCTCGCGACTAGCGGGGGCCCAAGGGGGTGAGACCCAGTACTTC
cdr3_aa: CSAPSRLAGAQGGETQYF

clone_size: .
cdr3_length: 14
v_call: TRBV5-1
j_call: TRBJ2-1
d_call: .
cdr3_nt: TGCGCCAGCAGCTTGGACCGGGACCACCGGAAGCAGTTCTTC
cdr3_aa: CASSLDRDHRKQFF

clone_size: few
cdr3_length: 14
v_call: TRBV12-3/TRBV12-4
j_call: TRBJ1-4
d_call: .
cdr3_nt: TGTGCCAGCGGAAAGAGGGGGTCTAATGAAAAACTGTTTTTT
cdr3_aa: CASGKRGSNEKLFF

clone_size: .
cdr3_length: 13
v_call: TRBV29-1
j_call: TRBJ1-2
d_call: TRBD1
cdr3_nt: TGCAGCGTTGAAACACAGGGGGCGGGCGGCTACACCTTC
cdr3_aa: CSVETQGAGGYTF